The 5 T cell receptor beta chains reported below all come from one sample, sequenced in a study of T cells in Graves' hyperthyroidism and ophthalmopathy. TCR beta CDR3 sequences were amplified from RNA transcripts. TCR CDR3 regions were first amplified by RT-PCR with HTBI primers. From the multiplex PCR reads, TCRdb called clonotypes with MiXCR, one entry per CDR3 protein. The repertoire includes around 540,000 distinct CDR3 sequences, around 16% of them detected once, and 25% to 30% sits in the top ten. Sequenced sample: blood. Receptor source: a young woman with Graves' ophthalmopathy.

The rearrangement uses TRBV20-1 and TRBJ2-6; perhaps TRBD1 as D (5 bases). Germline lookup yields CDR1 DFQATT and CDR2 SNEGSKA (reference sequence). This CDR3 region has 16 residues. V was trimmed by 0 bases and J by 0 bases, leaving 9 bases between them. CDR3 coding DNA: TGCAGTGCTAGAGATACAGGAAACTCTGGGGCCAACGTCCTGACTTTC. Translation: CSARDTGNSGANVLTF.

This clonotype was counted a few times. The gene calls are TRBV6-2 or TRBV6-3 and TRBJ1-4; D perhaps matches TRBD1 (5 bases). Trimming removed 8 bases at V and 8 bases at J, with 18 bases between. Looked up from germline, CDR1 is MNHEY and CDR2 is SVGEGT. The CDR3 runs to 14 residues. CDR3 DNA sequence: TGTGCCAGCGGATTGGACACCTCGGGGGAAAAACTGTTTTTT. This gives the protein CASGLDTSGEKLFF.

Worth noting for this clonotype: Given a much more abundant clone one base away, this may be a read error. The genes are TRBV5-5 and TRBJ2-5; D is possibly TRBD2 (6 bases). The V gene lost 1 base and the J gene lost 5 bases, with 9 bases spanning the gap. CDR3 length: 13 residues. Germline CDR1 reads SGHKS; CDR2 reads YYEKEE (reference sequence). This chain's CDR3 is CASSLTDYETQYF. DNA for the CDR3: TGTGCCAGCAGCTTGACGGACTATGAGACCCAGTACTTC.

This clonotype was seen a few times. This chain joins TRBV25-1 and TRBJ1-5; 7 bases are shared with TRBD1. The CDR3 covers 22 residues. Germline CDR1 and CDR2: MGHDK and SYGVNS. J was trimmed by 1 base and V by 3 bases; bases with no gene match: 24. CDR3 sequence (DNA): TGTGCCAGCAGTGACAACCTGTTTTCCGGGACAGCAAACTCCTACAGCAATCAGCCCCAGCATTTT. This translates into CASSDNLFSGTANSYSNQPQHF.

This clonotype was observed a single time. A much more abundant neighbour one base away suggests this may be a read error. The chain recombines TRBV18 with TRBJ2-3; 7 bases align to TRBD2. CDR1 KGHSH and CDR2 LQKENI come from the germline V gene. The CDR3 loop spans 15 amino acids. The CDR3 loop reads CASPPMGLLQDTQYF. The CDR3 nucleotides are TGTGCCAGCCCACCGATGGGACTACTCCAGGATACGCAGTATTTT.